The source of this TCR beta chain is a study of STAT3 mutations in large granular lymphocyte leukemia. Of note for this clone: The antigen is not known.

The V gene's germline CDR1 is MNHNS and CDR2 SASEGT. The CDR3 runs 14 residues. V was pared by 7 bases and J by 2 bases, with 12 bases between. Overall study results and limits: In several patients, dominant TCR clone burden exceeded STAT3 mutant burden, suggesting STAT3 mutation arose secondarily. Every T-LGLL patient had at least one immunodominant TCRbeta clonotype. Treatment regimens differed across patients between samplings.

Profiled with immunoSEQ multiplex PCR; TCRdb holds only in-frame clones, not every one. The sample holds several thousand clones, about 35% seen once. The clonotype originates from a woman aged 40 to 50 with T-cell large granular lymphocyte leukemia. Some clones in this sample may be carry-over from other donors' samples. This rearrangement joins TRBV6-1 to TRBJ1-5; D ambiguous. The sequencing input was peripheral blood mononuclear cells. CDR3 in DNA: TGTGCCAGCACGGCCTCCGGAGGCAATCAGCCCCAGCATTTT. Protein sequence: CASTASGGNQPQHF.